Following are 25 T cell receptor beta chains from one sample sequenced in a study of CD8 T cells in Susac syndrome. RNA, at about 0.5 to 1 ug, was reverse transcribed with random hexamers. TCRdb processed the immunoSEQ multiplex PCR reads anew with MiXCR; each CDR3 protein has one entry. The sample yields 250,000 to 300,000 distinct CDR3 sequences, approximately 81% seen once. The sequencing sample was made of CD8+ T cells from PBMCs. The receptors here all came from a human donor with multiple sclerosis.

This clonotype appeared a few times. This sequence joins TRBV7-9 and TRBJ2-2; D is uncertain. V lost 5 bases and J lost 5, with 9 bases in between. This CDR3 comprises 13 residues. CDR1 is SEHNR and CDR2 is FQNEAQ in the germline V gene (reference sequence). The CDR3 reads CASSPLVTGELFF. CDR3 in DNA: TGTGCCAGCAGCCCACTGGTTACCGGGGAGCTGTTTTTT.

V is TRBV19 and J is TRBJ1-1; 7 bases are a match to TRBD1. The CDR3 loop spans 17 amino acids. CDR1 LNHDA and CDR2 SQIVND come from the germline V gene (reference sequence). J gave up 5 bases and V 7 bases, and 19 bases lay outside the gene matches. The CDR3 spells CASTQRGPPLRETEAFF. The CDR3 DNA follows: TGTGCCAGTACCCAAAGGGGGCCCCCTTTAAGAGAGACTGAAGCTTTCTTT.

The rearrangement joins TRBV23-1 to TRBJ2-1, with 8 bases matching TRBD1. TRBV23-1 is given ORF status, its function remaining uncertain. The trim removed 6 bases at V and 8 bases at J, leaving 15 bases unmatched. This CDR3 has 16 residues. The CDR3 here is CASRQDAWTGFDEQFF. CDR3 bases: TGCGCCAGCAGGCAGGACGCTTGGACAGGGTTTGATGAGCAGTTCTTC.

CDR3 amino acids: CASSFLEGETYEQYF. Written as DNA, the CDR3 is TGTGCCAGCAGTTTTCTTGAGGGAGAAACCTACGAGCAGTACTTC. The genes are TRBV28 and TRBJ2-7, with D possibly being TRBD2 (5 bases). There are 15 residues in the CDR3. Germline V CDR1 and CDR2: MDHEN, SYDVKM. V was clipped by 3 bases and J by 2 bases, with 14 bases between them.

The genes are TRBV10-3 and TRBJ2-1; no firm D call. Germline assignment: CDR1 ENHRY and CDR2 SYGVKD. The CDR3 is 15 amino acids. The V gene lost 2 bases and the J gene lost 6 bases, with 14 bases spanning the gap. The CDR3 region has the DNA TGTGCCATCAGTGAGCTTTCGCGTACTCTCAATGAGCAGTTCTTC. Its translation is CAISELSRTLNEQFF.

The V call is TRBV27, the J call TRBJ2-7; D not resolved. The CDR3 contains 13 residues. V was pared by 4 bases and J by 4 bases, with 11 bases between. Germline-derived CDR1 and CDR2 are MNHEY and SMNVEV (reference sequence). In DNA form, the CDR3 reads TGTGCCAGCAGTTACGGGTCGGCGTACGAGCAGTACTTC. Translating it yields CASSYGSAYEQYF.

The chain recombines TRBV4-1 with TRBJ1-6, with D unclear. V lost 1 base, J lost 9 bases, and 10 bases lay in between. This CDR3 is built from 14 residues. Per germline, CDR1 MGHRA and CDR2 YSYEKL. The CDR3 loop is CASSQVGEVSPLHF. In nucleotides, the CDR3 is TGCGCCAGCAGCCAAGTCGGGGAAGTTTCACCCCTCCACTTT.

The CDR3 protein is CASSSVVGAIINEQFF. The CDR3 coding sequence is TGTGCCAGCAGTTCTGTAGTGGGAGCGATAATCAATGAGCAGTTCTTC. The chain links TRBV27 to TRBJ2-1; D is perhaps TRBD2 (5 bases). The germline CDR1 and CDR2 sequences are MNHEY and SMNVEV (reference sequence). The V and J ends lost 4 bases and 6 bases respectively, with 19 bases between them. The CDR3 sequence is 16 residues long.

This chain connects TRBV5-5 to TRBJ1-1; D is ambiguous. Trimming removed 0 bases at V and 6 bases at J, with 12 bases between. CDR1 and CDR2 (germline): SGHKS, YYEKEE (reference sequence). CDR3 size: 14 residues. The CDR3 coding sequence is TGTGCCAGCAGCTTGGCTTTATCTGTCCCTGAAGCTTTCTTT. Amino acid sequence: CASSLALSVPEAFF.

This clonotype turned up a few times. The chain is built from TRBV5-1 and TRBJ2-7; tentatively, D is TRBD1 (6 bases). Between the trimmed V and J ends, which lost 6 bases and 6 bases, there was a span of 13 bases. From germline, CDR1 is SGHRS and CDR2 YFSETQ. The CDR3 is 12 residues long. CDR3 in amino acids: CASTGVPGEQYF. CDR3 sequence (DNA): TGCGCCAGCACAGGGGTACCCGGCGAGCAGTACTTC.

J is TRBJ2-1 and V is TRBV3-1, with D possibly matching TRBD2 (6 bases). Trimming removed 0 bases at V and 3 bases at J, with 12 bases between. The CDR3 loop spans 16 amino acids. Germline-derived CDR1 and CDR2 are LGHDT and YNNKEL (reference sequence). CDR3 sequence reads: CASSQESSGLYNEQFF. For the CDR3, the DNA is TGTGCCAGCAGCCAAGAGAGTAGCGGTCTCTACAATGAGCAGTTCTTC.

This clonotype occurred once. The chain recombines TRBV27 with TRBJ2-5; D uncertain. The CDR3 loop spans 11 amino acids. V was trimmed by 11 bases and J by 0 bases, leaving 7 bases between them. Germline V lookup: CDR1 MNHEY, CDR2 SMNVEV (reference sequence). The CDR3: CASLYQETQYF. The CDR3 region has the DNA TGTGCCTCCTTGTACCAAGAGACCCAGTACTTC.

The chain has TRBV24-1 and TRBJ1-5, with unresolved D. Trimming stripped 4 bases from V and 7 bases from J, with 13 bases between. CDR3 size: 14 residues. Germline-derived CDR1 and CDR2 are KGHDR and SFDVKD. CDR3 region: CATSEHGSGQPQHF. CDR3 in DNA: TGTGCCACCAGTGAACACGGGAGTGGGCAGCCCCAGCATTTT.

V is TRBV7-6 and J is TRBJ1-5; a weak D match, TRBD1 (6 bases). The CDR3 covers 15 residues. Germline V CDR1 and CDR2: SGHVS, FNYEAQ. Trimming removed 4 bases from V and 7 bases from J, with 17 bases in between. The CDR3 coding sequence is TGTGCCAGCAGCTCCCAGCAGGGGATGGGGCAGCCCCAGCATTTT. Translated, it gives CASSSQQGMGQPQHF.

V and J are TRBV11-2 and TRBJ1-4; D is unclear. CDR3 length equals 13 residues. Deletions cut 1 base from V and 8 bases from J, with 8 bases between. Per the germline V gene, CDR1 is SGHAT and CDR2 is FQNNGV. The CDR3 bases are TGTGCCAGCAGCTTAGGCGGTCTCGAAAAACTGTTTTTT. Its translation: CASSLGGLEKLFF. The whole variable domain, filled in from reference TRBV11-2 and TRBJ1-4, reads EAGVAQSPRYKIIEKRQSVAFWCNPISGHATLYWYQQILGQGPKLLIQFQNNGVVDDSQLPKDRFSAERLKGVDSTLKIQPAKLEDSAVYLCASSLGGLEKLFFGSGTQLSVL.

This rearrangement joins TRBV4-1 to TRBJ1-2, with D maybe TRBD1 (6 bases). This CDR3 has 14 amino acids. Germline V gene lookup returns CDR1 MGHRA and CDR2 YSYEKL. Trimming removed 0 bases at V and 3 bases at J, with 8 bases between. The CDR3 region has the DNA TGCGCCAGCAGCCAAGATTACAGGGACTATGGCTACACCTTC. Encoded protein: CASSQDYRDYGYTF.

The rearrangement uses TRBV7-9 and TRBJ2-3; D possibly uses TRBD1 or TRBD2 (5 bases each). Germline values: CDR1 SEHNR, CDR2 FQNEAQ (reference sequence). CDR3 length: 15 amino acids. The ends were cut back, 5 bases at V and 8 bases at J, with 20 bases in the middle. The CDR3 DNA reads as TGTGCCAGCAGCCTCGGGACGTCGGAACAGAGTACGCAGTATTTT. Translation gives CASSLGTSEQSTQYF.

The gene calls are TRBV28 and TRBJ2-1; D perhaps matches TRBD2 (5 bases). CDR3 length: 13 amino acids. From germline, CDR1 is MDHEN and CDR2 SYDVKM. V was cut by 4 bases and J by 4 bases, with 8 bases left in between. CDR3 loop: CASSSLAYNEQFF. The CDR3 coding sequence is TGTGCCAGCAGTTCGCTAGCTTACAATGAGCAGTTCTTC. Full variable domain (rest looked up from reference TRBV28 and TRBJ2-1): DVKVTQSSRYLVKRTGEKVFLECVQDMDHENMFWYRQDPGLGLRLIYFSYDVKMKEKGDIPEGYSVSREKKERFSLILESASTNQTSMYLCASSSLAYNEQFFGPGTRLTVL.

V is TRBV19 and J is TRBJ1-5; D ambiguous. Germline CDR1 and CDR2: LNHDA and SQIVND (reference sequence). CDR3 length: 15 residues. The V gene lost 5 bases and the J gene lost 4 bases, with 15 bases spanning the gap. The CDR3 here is CASSPQGRGNQPQHF. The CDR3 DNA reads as TGTGCCAGTAGTCCCCAAGGTCGGGGTAATCAGCCCCAGCATTTT.

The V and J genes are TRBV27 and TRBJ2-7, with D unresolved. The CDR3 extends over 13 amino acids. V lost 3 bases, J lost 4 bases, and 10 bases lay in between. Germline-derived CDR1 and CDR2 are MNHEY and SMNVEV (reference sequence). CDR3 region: CASSFSGVYEQYF. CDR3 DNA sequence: TGTGCCAGCAGTTTTTCAGGCGTGTACGAGCAGTACTTC.

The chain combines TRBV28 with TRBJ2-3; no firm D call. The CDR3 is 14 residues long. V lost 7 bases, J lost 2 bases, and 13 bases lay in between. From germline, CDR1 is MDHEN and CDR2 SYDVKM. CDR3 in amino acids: CASTAGPHTDTQYF. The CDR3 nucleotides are TGTGCCAGCACAGCAGGCCCCCACACAGATACGCAGTATTTT.

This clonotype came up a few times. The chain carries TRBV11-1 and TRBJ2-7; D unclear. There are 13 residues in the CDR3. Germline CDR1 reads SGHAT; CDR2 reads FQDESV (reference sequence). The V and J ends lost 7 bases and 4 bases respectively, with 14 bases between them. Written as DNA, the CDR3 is TGTGCCAGCACCAGTACCAGCAGATACGAGCAGTACTTC. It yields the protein CASTSTSRYEQYF.

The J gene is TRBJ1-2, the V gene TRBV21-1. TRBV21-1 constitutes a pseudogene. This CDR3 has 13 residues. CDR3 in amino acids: CASSSETIYGYTF. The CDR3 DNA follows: TGTGCCAGCAGCAGCGAAACGATCTATGGCTACACCTTC.

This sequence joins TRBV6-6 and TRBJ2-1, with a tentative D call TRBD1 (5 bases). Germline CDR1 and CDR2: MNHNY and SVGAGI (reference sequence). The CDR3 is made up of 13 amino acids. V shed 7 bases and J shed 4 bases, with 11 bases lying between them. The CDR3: CASTPQGYNEQFF. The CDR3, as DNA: TGTGCCAGCACGCCTCAGGGATACAATGAGCAGTTCTTC.

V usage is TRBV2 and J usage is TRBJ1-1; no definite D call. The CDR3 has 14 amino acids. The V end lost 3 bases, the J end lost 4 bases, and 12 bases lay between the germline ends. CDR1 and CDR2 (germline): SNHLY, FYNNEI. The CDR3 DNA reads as TGTGCCAGCAGTGAGTCGGTGGAGAGCACTGAAGCTTTCTTT. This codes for CASSESVESTEAFF.